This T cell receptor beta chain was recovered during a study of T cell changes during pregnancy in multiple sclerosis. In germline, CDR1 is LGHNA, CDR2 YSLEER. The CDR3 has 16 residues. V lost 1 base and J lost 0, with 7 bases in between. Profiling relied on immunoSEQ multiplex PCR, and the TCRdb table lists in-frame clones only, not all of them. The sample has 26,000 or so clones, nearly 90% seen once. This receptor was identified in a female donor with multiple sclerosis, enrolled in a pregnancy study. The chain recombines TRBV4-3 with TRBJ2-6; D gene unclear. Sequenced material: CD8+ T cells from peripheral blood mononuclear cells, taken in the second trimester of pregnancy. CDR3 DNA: TGCGCCAGCAGCCAAGCCCCGAGCTCTGGGGCCAACGTCCTGACTTTC. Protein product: CASSQAPSSGANVLTF.